This entry describes one TCR beta chain. What it binds is unknown. This entry comes from a study of T cells in Graves' hyperthyroidism and ophthalmopathy. Whole-study findings and limits: Blood also carried most thyroid clonotypes expanded above 0.001. Ophthalmopathy and stable hyperthyroidism were separated by a 13 V-J model.

Researchers took RNA transcripts and amplified the TCR beta CDR3 regions from them. Researchers ran a first-round RT-PCR on the TCR CDR3 using the HTBI primer set. TCRdb re-analysed the multiplex PCR reads in MiXCR, keeping a single row per CDR3 protein. Altogether about 300,000 distinct CDR3 sequences are present, about 25% being singletons, with the ten largest covering more than 25%. Trimming removed 5 bases at V and 5 bases at J, with 16 bases between. The V gene's germline CDR1 is LNHDA and CDR2 SQIVND (reference sequence). The CDR3 is 15 amino acids. The sequencing sample was made of blood. The V gene is TRBV19, the J gene TRBJ1-5; a weak D match, TRBD1 (6 bases). This TCR came from a man in his forties or fifties with Graves' hyperthyroidism that later progressed to Graves' ophthalmopathy. CDR3 region: CASSEGGQGYQPQHF. The CDR3 DNA is TGTGCCAGTAGTGAGGGGGGGCAGGGGTATCAGCCCCAGCATTTT.